The source of this T cell receptor beta chain is a study of CD8+CD57+ T cells in acquired aplastic anemia. CDR3 and TCR beta VDJ profiling relied on a genomic DNA template. Via MiXCR, TCRdb re-called the reads, giving one row per CDR3 protein. The profile shows 250,000 to 350,000 distinct CDR3 sequences, roughly half of them singletons. This clonotype was detected ten times or more. Germline V lookup: CDR1 KGHDR, CDR2 SFDVKD. With V trimmed by 11 bases and J by 3 bases, 9 bases remained unmatched. CDR3 size: 13 residues. Sequenced sample: sorted CD4+, CD8+, or CD8+CD57+ T cells (not recorded which) from PBMCs. This TCR came from a human donor with severe aplastic anemia or a healthy control (not recorded which). The genes are TRBV24-1 and TRBJ2-7; 7 bases map to TRBD1. The CDR3 nucleotides read TGTGCCAAAAGACCGGGACAGAGCTACGAGCAGTACTTC. It codes for CAKRPGQSYEQYF.